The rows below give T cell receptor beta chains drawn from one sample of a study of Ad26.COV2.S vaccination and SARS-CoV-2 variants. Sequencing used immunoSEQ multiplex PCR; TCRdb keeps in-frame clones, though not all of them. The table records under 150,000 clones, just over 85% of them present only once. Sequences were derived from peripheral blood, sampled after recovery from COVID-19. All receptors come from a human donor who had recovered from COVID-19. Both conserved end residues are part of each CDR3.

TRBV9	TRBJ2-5	CASSPNQETQYF
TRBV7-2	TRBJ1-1	CASSLGSVNTEAFF
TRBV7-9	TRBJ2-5	CASSLNDETQYF
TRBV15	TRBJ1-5	CATSSGLGNQPQHF
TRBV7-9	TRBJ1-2	CASSSTGLYGYTF
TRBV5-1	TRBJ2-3	CASSTLAGMTDTQYF
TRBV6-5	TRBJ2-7	CASRLTGAYEQYF
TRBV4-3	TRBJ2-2	CASSPVGLAGYTGELFF
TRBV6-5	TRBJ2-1	CASSYSSGIYNEQFF
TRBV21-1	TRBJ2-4	CASSKVEVSRQGNYNRAKNIQYF
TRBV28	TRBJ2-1	CASSFSLSQLSKFF
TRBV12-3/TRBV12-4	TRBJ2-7	CASSLGFYEQYF
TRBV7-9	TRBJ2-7	CASSFTGNEQYF
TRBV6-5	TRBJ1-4	CASSSLQGNEKLFF
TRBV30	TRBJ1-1	CAWSPYPQGGNTEAFF
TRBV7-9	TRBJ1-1	CASSLFTGGTEAFF
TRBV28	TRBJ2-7	CASSLGQGGNEQYF
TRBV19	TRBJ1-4	CASRHAGDAEKLFF
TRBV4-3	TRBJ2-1	CASSQDRRLAANEQFF